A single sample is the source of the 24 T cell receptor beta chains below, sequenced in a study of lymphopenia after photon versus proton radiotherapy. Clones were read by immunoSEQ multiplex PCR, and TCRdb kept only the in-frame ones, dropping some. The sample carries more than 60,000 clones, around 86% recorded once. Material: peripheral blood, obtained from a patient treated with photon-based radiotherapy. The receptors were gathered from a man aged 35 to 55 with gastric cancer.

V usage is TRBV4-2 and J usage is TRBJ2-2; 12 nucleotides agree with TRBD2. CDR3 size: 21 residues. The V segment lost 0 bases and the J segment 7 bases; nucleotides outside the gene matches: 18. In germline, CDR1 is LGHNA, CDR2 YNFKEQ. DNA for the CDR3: TGTGCCAGCAGCCAAGACGACCTCCGGGGAGCTAGCGGGGGGGTGAGCGGGGAGCTGTTTTTT. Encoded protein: CASSQDDLRGASGGVSGELFF.

CDR3 sequence (DNA): TGTGCCAGCAGCCCAGGGAACGTCGGCTCACCCCTCCACTTT. It yields the protein CASSPGNVGSPLHF. The chain joins TRBV9 to TRBJ1-6; D may be TRBD1 (5 bases). V lost 4 bases to trimming and J lost 10 bases, with 15 bases between them. This CDR3 is 14 amino acids long. Germline CDR1 and CDR2: SGDLS and YYNGEE. The variable domain in full, with the rest retrieved from reference TRBV9 and TRBJ1-6, is DSGVTQTPKHLITATGQRVTLRCSPRSGDLSVYWYQQSLDQGLQFLIQYYNGEERAKGNILERFSAQQFPDLHSELNLSSLELGDSALYFCASSPGNVGSPLHFGNGTRLTVT.

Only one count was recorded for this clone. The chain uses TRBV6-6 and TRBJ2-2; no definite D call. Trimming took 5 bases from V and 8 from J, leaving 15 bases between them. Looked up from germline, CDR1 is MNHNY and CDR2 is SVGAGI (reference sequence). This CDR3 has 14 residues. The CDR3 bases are TGTGCCAGCAGTGACGTTCCTTCGTCAGGGGAGCTGTTTTTT. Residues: CASSDVPSSGELFF.

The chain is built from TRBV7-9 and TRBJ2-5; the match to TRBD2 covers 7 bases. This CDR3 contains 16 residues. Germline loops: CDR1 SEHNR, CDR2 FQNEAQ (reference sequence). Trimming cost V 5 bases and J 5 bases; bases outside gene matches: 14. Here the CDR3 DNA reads TGTGCCAGCAGCCCGAAGATTAGGGTCGGGGGGGAGACCCAGTACTTC. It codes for CASSPKIRVGGETQYF.

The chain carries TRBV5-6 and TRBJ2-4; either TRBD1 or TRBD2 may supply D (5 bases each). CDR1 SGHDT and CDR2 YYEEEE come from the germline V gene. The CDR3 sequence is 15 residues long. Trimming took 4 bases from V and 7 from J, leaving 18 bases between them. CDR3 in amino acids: CASSVTGTEGNIQYF. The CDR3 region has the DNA TGTGCCAGCAGCGTAACCGGGACGGAAGGGAACATTCAGTACTTC.

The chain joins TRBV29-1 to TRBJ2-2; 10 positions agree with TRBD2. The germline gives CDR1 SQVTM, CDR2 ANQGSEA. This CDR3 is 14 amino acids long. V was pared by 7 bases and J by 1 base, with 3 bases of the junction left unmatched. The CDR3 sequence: CSARTSGNTGELFF. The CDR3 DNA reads TGCAGCGCCCGGACTAGCGGGAACACCGGGGAGCTGTTTTTT.

CDR3 region: CSAGQAGTDTQYF. The CDR3 nucleotides are TGCAGCGCAGGACAGGCAGGAACAGATACGCAGTATTTT. The chain has TRBV29-1 and TRBJ2-3; 7 nucleotides line up with TRBD1. V gave up 7 bases and J gave up 3 bases; unmatched junction bases: 7. CDR3 length equals 13 residues. Germline CDR1 is SQVTM and CDR2 is ANQGSEA.

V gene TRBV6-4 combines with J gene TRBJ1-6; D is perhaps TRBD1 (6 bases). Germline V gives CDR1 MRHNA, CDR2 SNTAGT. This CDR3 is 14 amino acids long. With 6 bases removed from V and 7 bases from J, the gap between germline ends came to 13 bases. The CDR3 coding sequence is TGTGCCAGCAGGGAGACAGGCGGCAATTCACCCCTCCACTTT. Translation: CASRETGGNSPLHF.

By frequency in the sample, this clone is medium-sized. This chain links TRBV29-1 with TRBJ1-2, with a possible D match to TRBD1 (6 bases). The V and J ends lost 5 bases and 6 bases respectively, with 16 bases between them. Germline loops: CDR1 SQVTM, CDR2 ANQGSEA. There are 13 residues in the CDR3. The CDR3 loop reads CSVQTDAGDGYTF. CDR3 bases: TGCAGCGTTCAGACGGATGCAGGGGATGGCTACACCTTC.

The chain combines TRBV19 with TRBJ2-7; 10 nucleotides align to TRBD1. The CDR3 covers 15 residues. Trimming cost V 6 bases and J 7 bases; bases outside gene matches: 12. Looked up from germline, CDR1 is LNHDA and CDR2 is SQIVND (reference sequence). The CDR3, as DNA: TGTGCCAGTAGCCTTATCGGGGACAGGGGAAGGGAGCAGTACTTC. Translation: CASSLIGDRGREQYF.

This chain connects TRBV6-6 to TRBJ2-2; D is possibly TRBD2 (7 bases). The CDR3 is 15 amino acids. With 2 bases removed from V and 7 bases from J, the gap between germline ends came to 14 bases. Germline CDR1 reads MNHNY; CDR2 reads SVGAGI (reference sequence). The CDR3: CASSYRGGAYGELFF. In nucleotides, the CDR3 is TGTGCCAGCAGTTACCGAGGGGGGGCTTACGGGGAGCTGTTTTTT.

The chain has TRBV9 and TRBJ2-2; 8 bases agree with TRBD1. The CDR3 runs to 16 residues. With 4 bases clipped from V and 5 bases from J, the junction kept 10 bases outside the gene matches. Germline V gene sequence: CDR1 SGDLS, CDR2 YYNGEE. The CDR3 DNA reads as TGTGCCAGCAGCCTGACAGGGGCGGCGGGAACCGGGGAGCTGTTTTTT. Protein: CASSLTGAAGTGELFF. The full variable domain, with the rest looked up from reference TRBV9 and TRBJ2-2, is DSGVTQTPKHLITATGQRVTLRCSPRSGDLSVYWYQQSLDQGLQFLIQYYNGEERAKGNILERFSAQQFPDLHSELNLSSLELGDSALYFCASSLTGAAGTGELFFGEGSRLTVL.

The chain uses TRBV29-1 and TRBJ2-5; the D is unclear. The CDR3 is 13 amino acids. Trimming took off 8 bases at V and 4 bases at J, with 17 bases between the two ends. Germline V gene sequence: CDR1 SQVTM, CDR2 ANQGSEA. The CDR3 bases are TGCAGCATTAGTGCCTCGGTTGGAGAGACCCAGTACTTC. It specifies CSISASVGETQYF.

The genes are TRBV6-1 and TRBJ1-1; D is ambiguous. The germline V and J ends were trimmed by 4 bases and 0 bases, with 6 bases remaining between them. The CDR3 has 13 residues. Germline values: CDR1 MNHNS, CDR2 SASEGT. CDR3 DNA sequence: TGTGCCAGCAGTGGCCGTATGAACACTGAAGCTTTCTTT. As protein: CASSGRMNTEAFF.

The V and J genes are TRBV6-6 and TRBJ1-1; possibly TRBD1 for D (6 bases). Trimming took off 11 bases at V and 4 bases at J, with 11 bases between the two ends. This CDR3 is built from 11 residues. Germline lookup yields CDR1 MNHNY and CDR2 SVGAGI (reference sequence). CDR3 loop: CAVRGPTEAFF. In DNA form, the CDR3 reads TGTGCCGTCAGGGGCCCCACTGAAGCTTTCTTT.

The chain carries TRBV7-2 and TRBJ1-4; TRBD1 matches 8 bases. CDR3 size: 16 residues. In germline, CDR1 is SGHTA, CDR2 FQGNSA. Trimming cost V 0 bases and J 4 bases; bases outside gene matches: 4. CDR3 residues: CASSLARGQVNEKLFF. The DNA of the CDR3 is TGTGCCAGCAGCTTAGCGCGGGGACAGGTTAATGAAAAACTGTTTTTT.

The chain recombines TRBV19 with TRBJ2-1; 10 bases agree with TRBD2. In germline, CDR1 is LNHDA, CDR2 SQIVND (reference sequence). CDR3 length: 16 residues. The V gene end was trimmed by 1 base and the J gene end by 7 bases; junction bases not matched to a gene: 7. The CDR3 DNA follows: TGTGCCAGTAGTATAGTTCCTAGCGGGGGTTGGAATGAGCAGTTCTTC. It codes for CASSIVPSGGWNEQFF.

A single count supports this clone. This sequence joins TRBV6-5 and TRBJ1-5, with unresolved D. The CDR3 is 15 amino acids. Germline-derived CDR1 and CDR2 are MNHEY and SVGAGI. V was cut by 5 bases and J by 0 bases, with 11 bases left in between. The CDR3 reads CASSRRHDSNQPQHF. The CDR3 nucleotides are TGTGCCAGCAGTCGGAGACACGATAGCAATCAGCCCCAGCATTTT.

CDR3 nucleotide sequence: TGTGCCAGCAGCTTCAGCGGACAGGGCTCCTACGAGCAGTACTTC. It yields the protein CASSFSGQGSYEQYF. The chain employs TRBV5-8 and TRBJ2-7; 8 positions agree with TRBD1. V dropped 2 bases and J dropped 0; count of bases not matched to a gene: 4. This CDR3 comprises 15 residues. Germline loops: CDR1 SGHTS, CDR2 YDEGEE. The variable domain in full, with the rest retrieved from reference TRBV5-8 and TRBJ2-7, is EAGVTQSPTHLIKTRGQQATLRCSPISGHTSVYWYQQALGLGLQFLLWYDEGEERNRGNFPPRFSGRQFPNYSSELNVNALELEDSALYLCASSFSGQGSYEQYFGPGTRLTVT.

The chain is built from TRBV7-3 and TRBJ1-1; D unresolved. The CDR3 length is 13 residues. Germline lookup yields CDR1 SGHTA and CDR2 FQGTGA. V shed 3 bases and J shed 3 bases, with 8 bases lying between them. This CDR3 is CASSFFSYTEAFF. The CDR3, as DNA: TGTGCCAGCAGCTTTTTCTCGTACACTGAAGCTTTCTTT.

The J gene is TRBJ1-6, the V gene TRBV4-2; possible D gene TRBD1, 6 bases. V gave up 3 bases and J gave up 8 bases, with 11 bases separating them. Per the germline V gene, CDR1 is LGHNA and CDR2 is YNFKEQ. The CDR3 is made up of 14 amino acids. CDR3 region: CASSQGGVDSPLHF. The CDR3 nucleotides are TGTGCCAGCAGCCAGGGGGGCGTAGATTCACCCCTCCACTTT.

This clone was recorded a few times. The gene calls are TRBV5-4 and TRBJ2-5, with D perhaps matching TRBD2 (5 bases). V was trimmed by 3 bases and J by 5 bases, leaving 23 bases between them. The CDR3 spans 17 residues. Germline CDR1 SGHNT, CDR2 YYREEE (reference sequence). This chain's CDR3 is CASSSALARSTGETQYF. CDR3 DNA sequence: TGTGCCAGCAGCTCCGCCCTAGCCCGGTCTACCGGGGAGACCCAGTACTTC.

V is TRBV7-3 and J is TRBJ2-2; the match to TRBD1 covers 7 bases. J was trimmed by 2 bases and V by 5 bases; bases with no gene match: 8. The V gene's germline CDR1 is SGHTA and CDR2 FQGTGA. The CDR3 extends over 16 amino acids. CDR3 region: CASSRRDRANTGELFF. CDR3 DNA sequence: TGTGCCAGCAGCCGTCGCGACAGGGCCAACACCGGGGAGCTGTTTTTT.

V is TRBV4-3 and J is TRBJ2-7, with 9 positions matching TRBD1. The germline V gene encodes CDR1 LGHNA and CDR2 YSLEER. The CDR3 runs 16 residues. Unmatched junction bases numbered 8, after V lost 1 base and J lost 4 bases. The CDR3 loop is CASSQGLPGQGYEQYF. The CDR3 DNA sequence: TGCGCCAGCAGCCAAGGTCTGCCGGGACAGGGTTACGAGCAGTACTTC.